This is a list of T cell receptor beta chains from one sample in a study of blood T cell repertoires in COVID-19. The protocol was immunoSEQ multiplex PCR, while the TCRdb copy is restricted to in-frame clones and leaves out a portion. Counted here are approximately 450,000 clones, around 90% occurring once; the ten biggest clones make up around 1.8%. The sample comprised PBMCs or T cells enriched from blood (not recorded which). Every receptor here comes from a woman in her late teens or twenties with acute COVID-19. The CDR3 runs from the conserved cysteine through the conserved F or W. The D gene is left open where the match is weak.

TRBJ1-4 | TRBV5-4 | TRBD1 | CASSSDLGQGVEKLFF | TGTGCCAGCAGCTCCGACTTGGGACAGGGAGTGGAGAAACTGTTTTTT
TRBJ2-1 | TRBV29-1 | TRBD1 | CTTLRQGHNEQFF | TGCACCACCCTCAGACAGGGACACAATGAGCAGTTCTTC
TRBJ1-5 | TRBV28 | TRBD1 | CASRWTGNQPQHF | TGTGCCAGCAGATGGACAGGGAACCAGCCCCAGCATTTT
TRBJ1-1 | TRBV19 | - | CASSIGNLRTEAFF | TGTGCCAGTAGTATCGGGAATCTTCGGACTGAAGCTTTCTTT
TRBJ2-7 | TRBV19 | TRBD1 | CASSKDRRYEQYF | TGTGCCAGTAGTAAGGACAGGCGCTACGAGCAGTACTTC
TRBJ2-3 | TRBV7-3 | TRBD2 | CASSLRQRGVPDTQYF | TGTGCCAGCAGCTTAAGGCAGCGGGGAGTGCCAGATACGCAGTATTTT
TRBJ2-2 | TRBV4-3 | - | CASSQASGANTGELFF | TGCGCCAGCAGCCAAGCTTCAGGCGCGAACACCGGGGAGCTGTTTTTT
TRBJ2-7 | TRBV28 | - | CASSLPETGGYEQYF | TGTGCCAGCAGCCTTCCCGAGACAGGAGGATACGAGCAGTACTTC
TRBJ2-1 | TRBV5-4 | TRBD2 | CASSVGGGTLYNEQFF | TGTGCCAGCAGCGTTGGGGGAGGGACCCTCTACAATGAGCAGTTCTTC
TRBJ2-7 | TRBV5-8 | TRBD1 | CASSPGTGTYEQYF | TGTGCCAGCAGCCCCGGGACAGGTACCTACGAGCAGTACTTC
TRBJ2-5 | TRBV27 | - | CASSLGAGLEETQYF | TGTGCCAGCAGCTTGGGGGCAGGCCTGGAGGAGACCCAGTACTTC
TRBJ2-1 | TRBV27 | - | CASSLVQGRHEQFF | TGTGCCAGCAGTTTGGTTCAGGGAAGGCATGAGCAGTTCTTC
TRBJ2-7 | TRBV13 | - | CASSFTGDEQYF | TGTGCCAGCAGCTTTACAGGCGACGAGCAGTACTTC
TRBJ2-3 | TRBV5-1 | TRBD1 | CASSFGTGADTQYF | TGCGCCAGCAGCTTTGGGACAGGGGCAGATACGCAGTATTTT
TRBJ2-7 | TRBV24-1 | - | CATSDPDRSEQYF | TGTGCCACCAGTGATCCTGACAGATCCGAGCAGTACTTC
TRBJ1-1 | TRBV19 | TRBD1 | CASSQTGGRSEAFF | TGTGCCAGTAGCCAGACAGGGGGCCGGTCTGAAGCTTTCTTT
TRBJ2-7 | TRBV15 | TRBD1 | CATSRNRDRIYEQYF | TGTGCCACCAGCAGGAACCGGGACAGGATCTACGAGCAGTACTTC
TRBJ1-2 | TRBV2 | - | CASSPRQDGGGYTF | TGTGCCAGCAGTCCCAGACAGGATGGAGGCGGCTACACCTTC
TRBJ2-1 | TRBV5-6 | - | CASSYWASDYSYNEQFF | TGTGCCAGCAGCTATTGGGCTAGCGACTACTCCTACAATGAGCAGTTCTTC
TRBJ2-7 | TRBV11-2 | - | CASSGRRDGPYEQYF | TGTGCCAGCAGCGGAAGGAGGGACGGACCCTACGAGCAGTACTTC
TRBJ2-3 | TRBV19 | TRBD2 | CASSMGLSGRPDTQYF | TGTGCCAGTAGTATGGGCTTGAGCGGGAGGCCAGATACGCAGTATTTT
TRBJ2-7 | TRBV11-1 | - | CASSLNGGPGYEQYF | TGTGCCAGCAGCTTAAACGGGGGGCCCGGTTACGAGCAGTACTTC